One and the same sample provided the 28 T cell receptor beta chains below, sequenced in a study of T cell repertoires in cytomegalovirus infection. TCRdb itself ran the reads through MiXCR, one entry per CDR3 protein. The repertoire holds under 850,000 distinct CDR3 sequences, under 40% seen once, with roughly 2.9% in the top ten. Input material: PBMCs. The receptors here all came from a human donor in good health (CMV status not recorded). Some clones in this sample may be carry-over from other donors' samples.

The chain combines TRBV6-1 with TRBJ1-3; D is possibly TRBD1 (6 bases). The CDR3 runs 15 residues. Germline V gene data show CDR1 as MNHNS and CDR2 as SASEGT. Trimming stripped 7 bases from V and 4 bases from J, with 17 bases between. The CDR3 is CASIPRGAAGNTIYF. The CDR3 coding sequence is TGTGCCAGCATCCCCCGGGGGGCGGCGGGAAACACCATATATTTT.

The chain carries TRBV4-1 and TRBJ2-7; 7 positions agree with TRBD2. V gave up 0 bases and J gave up 2 bases; unmatched junction bases: 10. The length of the CDR3 is 17 residues. Germline V gives CDR1 MGHRA, CDR2 YSYEKL. The CDR3 protein is CASSQDRRGGAAYEQYF. CDR3 bases: TGCGCCAGCAGCCAAGATCGACGCGGGGGAGCTGCCTACGAGCAGTACTTC.

In its sample, this clonotype was seen a few times. V gene TRBV7-8 combines with J gene TRBJ2-3; D is uncertain. CDR1 is SGHVS and CDR2 is FQNEAQ in the germline V gene. V was trimmed by 2 bases and J by 2 bases, leaving 14 bases between them. The CDR3 runs to 16 residues. CDR3 residues: CASSLLRIDYTDTQYF. CDR3 bases: TGTGCCAGCAGCTTATTGCGTATCGATTACACAGATACGCAGTATTTT.

This clonotype has more than one count but fewer than ten. The genes are TRBV7-2 and TRBJ2-3; D is possibly TRBD1 (6 bases). Germline CDR1 is SGHTA and CDR2 is FQGNSA. The CDR3 loop spans 14 amino acids. Trimming took 1 base from V and 5 from J, leaving 10 bases between them. In DNA form, the CDR3 reads TGTGCCAGCAGCTTAGTGCAGGGGAAAGATACGCAGTATTTT. It yields the protein CASSLVQGKDTQYF.

V and J are TRBV20-1 and TRBJ2-5; the D gene is possibly TRBD2 (5 bases). V was clipped by 0 bases and J by 4 bases, with 12 bases between them. CDR3 length: 14 amino acids. Germline CDR1 DFQATT, CDR2 SNEGSKA (reference sequence). CDR3 nucleotide sequence: TGCAGTGCTAGAGAGGAGGACGAGGGAGAGACCCAGTACTTC. Its protein product is CSAREEDEGETQYF.

The chain couples TRBV7-2 to TRBJ2-3, with 7 positions matching TRBD2. This CDR3 spans 13 amino acids. V dropped 3 bases and J dropped 6; count of bases not matched to a gene: 3. Germline CDR1 is SGHTA and CDR2 is FQGNSA. The CDR3 protein is CASSLWGGDTQYF. The CDR3 DNA reads TGTGCCAGCAGCTTGTGGGGGGGGGATACGCAGTATTTT. Full variable domain (missing parts from reference TRBV7-2 and TRBJ2-3): GAGVSQSPSNKVTEKGKDVELRCDPISGHTALYWYRQSLGQGLEFLIYFQGNSAPDKSGLPSDRFSAERTGGSVSTLTIQRTQQEDSAVYLCASSLWGGDTQYFGPGTRLTVL.

The table lists this clonotype with a few counts. J is TRBJ1-2 and V is TRBV5-4; 8 nucleotides align to TRBD1. From germline, CDR1 is SGHNT and CDR2 YYREEE (reference sequence). This CDR3 has 16 amino acids. The V gene end was trimmed by 5 bases and the J gene end by 2 bases; junction bases not matched to a gene: 11. In DNA, the CDR3 is TGTGCCAGCAGACCAGGGGGCTCCCAAGCCAACTATGGCTACACCTTC. This codes for CASRPGGSQANYGYTF.

This clonotype came up a few times. The chain has TRBV5-1 and TRBJ2-1; D is ambiguous. The CDR3 has 14 amino acids. Per germline, CDR1 SGHRS and CDR2 YFSETQ. The V end was cut by 2 bases, the J end by 4 bases, with 10 bases between. For the CDR3, the DNA is TGCGCCAGCAGCTTAAACCAGAGATACAATGAGCAGTTCTTC. It yields the protein CASSLNQRYNEQFF.

This rearrangement joins TRBV28 to TRBJ1-2; D is undetermined. Looked up from germline, CDR1 is MDHEN and CDR2 is SYDVKM. The CDR3 has 14 amino acids. Trimming shortened V by 5 bases and J by 0 bases, and 10 bases separated the two germline ends. The CDR3 loop reads CASSGIGTNYGYTF. The CDR3 DNA follows: TGTGCCAGCAGTGGTATTGGGACTAACTATGGCTACACCTTC.

This clonotype has just one count. The V call is TRBV29-1, the J call TRBJ2-7; no definite D call. Germline lookup yields CDR1 SQVTM and CDR2 ANQGSEA. CDR3 length: 11 residues. The V gene lost 6 bases and the J gene lost 7 bases, with 13 bases spanning the gap. This CDR3 is CSVSASGEQYF. The CDR3 nucleotides are TGCAGCGTCTCGGCCTCTGGTGAGCAGTACTTC.

The chain recombines TRBV7-8 with TRBJ2-3; 9 bases fit TRBD1. V gave up 5 bases and J gave up 11 bases; unmatched junction bases: 11. CDR1 is SGHVS, CDR2 FQNEAQ, per germline. This CDR3 region has 14 residues. The CDR3 region has the DNA TGTGCCAGCAGCGCTCCGGGACAGGGTGCTAAGCAGTATTTT. The encoded protein is CASSAPGQGAKQYF.

J is TRBJ1-2 and V is TRBV19; D possibly corresponds to TRBD1 (5 bases). This CDR3 is 17 amino acids long. Between the trimmed V and J ends, which lost 3 bases and 8 bases, there was a span of 25 bases. Looked up from germline, CDR1 is LNHDA and CDR2 is SQIVND (reference sequence). The chain's CDR3 is CASSILRYRSDSGGYTF. The CDR3 bases are TGTGCCAGTAGTATTCTCCGATACAGGTCCGACTCGGGGGGCTACACCTTC.

V usage is TRBV19 and J usage is TRBJ2-1, with TRBD1 matching 11 bases. V was pared by 7 bases and J by 6 bases, with 5 bases of the junction left unmatched. Germline CDR1 is LNHDA and CDR2 is SQIVND (reference sequence). The CDR3 sequence is 14 residues long. In DNA, the CDR3 is TGTGCCAGTAATGGACAGGGGGCTTCCAATGAGCAGTTCTTC. It yields the protein CASNGQGASNEQFF.

The chain joins TRBV20-1 to TRBJ2-7; possible D gene TRBD2, 5 bases. Between the trimmed V and J ends, which lost 5 bases and 3 bases, there was a span of 14 bases. The CDR3 has 13 residues. Looked up from germline, CDR1 is DFQATT and CDR2 is SNEGSKA (reference sequence). The CDR3 DNA reads as TGCAGTGCTTACACAATGAGCGGCTACGAGCAGTACTTC. This sequence encodes CSAYTMSGYEQYF.

V is TRBV5-5 and J is TRBJ2-7; no clear D. The germline CDR1 and CDR2 sequences are SGHKS and YYEKEE (reference sequence). This CDR3 has 13 residues. V was trimmed by 4 bases and J by 3 bases, leaving 11 bases between them. The CDR3 loop is CASSPPLYYEQYF. The CDR3 nucleotides read TGTGCCAGCAGCCCGCCGCTATACTACGAGCAGTACTTC.

This clonotype was observed a few times. The J gene is TRBJ2-7, the V gene TRBV7-6; D perhaps matches TRBD1 (5 bases). Per the germline V gene, CDR1 is SGHVS and CDR2 is FNYEAQ. V was clipped by 5 bases and J by 2 bases, with 13 bases between them. The CDR3 is 14 amino acids. DNA for the CDR3: TGTGCCAGCAGCCACACTGACAGCACCTACGAGCAGTACTTC. It yields the protein CASSHTDSTYEQYF.

This clonotype has only a few counts. J is TRBJ2-5 and V is TRBV5-1, with D perhaps matching TRBD1 (6 bases). V dropped 2 bases and J dropped 4 bases, with 18 bases sitting between them. CDR3 size: 16 residues. In germline, CDR1 is SGHRS, CDR2 YFSETQ. The CDR3 DNA reads as TGCGCCAGCAGCTTCGGACAGTTTCTTCGGGGAGAGACCCAGTACTTC. Translated, it gives CASSFGQFLRGETQYF.

The chain carries TRBV28 and TRBJ1-3, with 8 positions matching TRBD1. CDR1 MDHEN and CDR2 SYDVKM come from the germline V gene. This CDR3 is built from 16 residues. Trimming removed 4 bases from V and 1 base from J; junction bases left unmatched: 6. The CDR3: CASSSAGTGSGNTIYF. In nucleotides, the CDR3 is TGTGCCAGCAGTTCCGCCGGGACAGGTTCTGGAAACACCATATATTTT.

This chain links TRBV2 with TRBJ2-7, with no clear D. Trimming shortened V by 2 bases and J by 7 bases, and 12 bases separated the two germline ends. The germline gives CDR1 SNHLY, CDR2 FYNNEI. This CDR3 contains 13 residues. CDR3 sequence: CASSELLMGEQYF. In DNA, the CDR3 is TGTGCCAGCAGTGAACTGCTCATGGGGGAGCAGTACTTC.

This clonotype occurred many times. This sequence joins TRBV7-2 and TRBJ1-1; a possible D gene is TRBD1 (6 bases). The germline V gene has CDR1 SGHTA and CDR2 FQGNSA. The CDR3 is made up of 13 amino acids. The germline V and J ends were trimmed by 3 bases and 3 bases, with 8 bases remaining between them. DNA for the CDR3: TGTGCCAGCAGCTTCAGGACAGACACTGAAGCTTTCTTT. Its translation: CASSFRTDTEAFF. The variable domain in full, completed from reference TRBV7-2 and TRBJ1-1, reads GAGVSQSPSNKVTEKGKDVELRCDPISGHTALYWYRQSLGQGLEFLIYFQGNSAPDKSGLPSDRFSAERTGGSVSTLTIQRTQQEDSAVYLCASSFRTDTEAFFGQGTRLTVV.

This chain links TRBV6-5 with TRBJ2-7; D is unclear. With 2 bases removed from V and 3 bases from J, the gap between germline ends came to 14 bases. The CDR3 runs to 15 residues. Germline V gene data show CDR1 as MNHEY and CDR2 as SVGAGI. DNA of the CDR3: TGTGCCAGCAGTTACCCTCGAACAGTGATCTACGAGCAGTACTTC. Amino acids: CASSYPRTVIYEQYF.

This clonotype has a handful of counts. The junction shows a germline mismatch at one end, possibly a read error. The chain links TRBV10-2 to TRBJ1-1; no definite D call. Per germline, CDR1 WSHSY and CDR2 SAAADI. The CDR3 consists of 13 residues. CDR3 residues: CASSEKMKTEAFF. The CDR3 DNA is TGCGCCAGCAGTGAGAAAATGAAAACTGAAGCTTTCTTT.

This clonotype occurred a few times. The DNA for the CDR3 is TGTGCCAGCAGTGAAGCACGTTGGGAGAACACTGAAGCTTTCTTT. This sequence encodes CASSEARWENTEAFF. V usage is TRBV6-1 and J usage is TRBJ1-1; no clear D gene. CDR3 length equals 15 residues. Germline V gene lookup returns CDR1 MNHNS and CDR2 SASEGT. V lost 0 bases and J 1 base, leaving 9 bases between the germline ends.

This clonotype has just a few counts. The chain employs TRBV7-2 and TRBJ2-2; maybe TRBD1 (6 bases). CDR3 length: 15 residues. Trimming took 2 bases from V and 5 from J, leaving 12 bases between them. CDR1 is SGHTA and CDR2 is FQGNSA in the germline V gene. The CDR3 DNA reads TGTGCCAGCAGCTTAAAGGGGGTTGGAACCGGGGAGCTGTTTTTT. This gives the protein CASSLKGVGTGELFF. Variable domain in full (rest from reference TRBV7-2 and TRBJ2-2): GAGVSQSPSNKVTEKGKDVELRCDPISGHTALYWYRQSLGQGLEFLIYFQGNSAPDKSGLPSDRFSAERTGGSVSTLTIQRTQQEDSAVYLCASSLKGVGTGELFFGEGSRLTVL.

The J gene is TRBJ1-3, the V gene TRBV12-3 or TRBV12-4; D unresolved. With 7 bases removed from V and 0 bases from J, the gap between germline ends came to 19 bases. There are 17 residues in the CDR3. This chain's CDR3 is CASTDNLGQSSGNTIYF. CDR3 bases: TGTGCCAGCACCGATAACCTAGGGCAGAGCTCTGGAAACACCATATATTTT.

The chain couples TRBV27 to TRBJ2-1, with TRBD2 matching over 11 bases. The V and J ends lost 8 bases and 8 bases, in that order; junction bases with no gene match: 14. Germline assignment: CDR1 MNHEY and CDR2 SMNVEV (reference sequence). The CDR3 is made up of 16 amino acids. The CDR3 DNA is TGTGCCAGCCATCCCTCCGGGACTAGCGGATTGGATGAGCAGTTCTTC. The encoded protein is CASHPSGTSGLDEQFF.

This clonotype was detected only a few times. The chain couples TRBV7-8 to TRBJ2-3, with no clear D. The germline CDR1 and CDR2 sequences are SGHVS and FQNEAQ. The CDR3 is 16 residues long. Trimming removed 7 bases at V and 2 bases at J, with 19 bases between. CDR3 nucleotide sequence: TGTGCCAGCACGTCCGTGCGTATCGGAAACACAGATACGCAGTATTTT. It is translated as CASTSVRIGNTDTQYF.

By sample share, this clonotype is medium-sized. The chain links TRBV12-3 or TRBV12-4 to TRBJ2-2; D is unclear. The CDR3 runs 11 residues. The V end lost 3 bases, the J end lost 6 bases, and 2 bases lay between the germline ends. The CDR3 sequence is CASSFAGELFF. The DNA for the CDR3 is TGTGCCAGCAGTTTCGCCGGGGAGCTGTTTTTT.